These 27 T cell receptor beta chains originate from one sample sequenced in a study of T cell changes during pregnancy in multiple sclerosis. Here immunoSEQ multiplex PCR was the method, and the copy in TCRdb shows in-frame clones only, minus some. The profile shows 45,000 to 50,000 clones, around 93% of them singletons. The input for sequencing was peripheral blood, taken in the third trimester of pregnancy. Source of these receptors: a female donor with multiple sclerosis, enrolled in a pregnancy study.

This chain connects TRBV5-5 to TRBJ1-1; D is possibly TRBD1 (6 bases). Trimming pared 1 base from V and 0 bases from J, leaving 13 bases between. The germline V gene encodes CDR1 SGHKS and CDR2 YYEKEE (reference sequence). The CDR3 consists of 16 residues. The CDR3 DNA reads as TGTGCCAGCAGCTTGACAGGGACCTTAATGAACACTGAAGCTTTCTTT. Protein: CASSLTGTLMNTEAFF.

This chain uses TRBV9 with TRBJ2-5; the D gene is possibly TRBD2 (6 bases). The germline V gene has CDR1 SGDLS and CDR2 YYNGEE. The CDR3 has 15 amino acids. Trimming took off 0 bases at V and 5 bases at J, with 14 bases between the two ends. The CDR3: CASSVVSGLEETQYF. The DNA of the CDR3 is TGTGCCAGCAGCGTAGTCTCGGGACTTGAGGAGACCCAGTACTTC.

This clone was observed a single time. The chain is built from TRBV7-9 and TRBJ2-1, with 7 bases that match TRBD2. Per germline, CDR1 SEHNR and CDR2 FQNEAQ (reference sequence). Trimming cost V 1 base and J 1 base; bases outside gene matches: 7. The CDR3 has 17 residues. CDR3 sequence reads: CASSLGGGGRSYNEQFF. Here the CDR3 DNA reads TGTGCCAGCAGCTTAGGGGGTGGCGGGAGATCCTACAATGAGCAGTTCTTC.

J is TRBJ2-1 and V is TRBV28; D may be TRBD2 (5 bases). The germline V and J ends were trimmed by 6 bases and 2 bases, with 14 bases remaining between them. This CDR3 is 15 amino acids long. Germline CDR1 MDHEN, CDR2 SYDVKM. The CDR3 region is CASRPRRMTYNEQFF. DNA of the CDR3: TGTGCCAGCAGACCTCGGAGGATGACCTACAATGAGCAGTTCTTC.

This chain uses TRBV28 with TRBJ1-4; 9 positions agree with TRBD1. In germline, CDR1 is MDHEN, CDR2 SYDVKM. This CDR3 comprises 13 residues. V gave up 6 bases and J gave up 4 bases; unmatched junction bases: 0. CDR3: CASRDRGNEKLFF. The CDR3 DNA reads as TGTGCCAGCAGGGACAGGGGTAATGAAAAACTGTTTTTT.

The chain carries TRBV18 and TRBJ1-4; D is unclear. CDR3 size: 13 residues. V was shortened by 2 bases and J by 5 bases, with 6 bases between the two germline ends. Germline lookup yields CDR1 KGHSH and CDR2 LQKENI. The DNA for the CDR3 is TGTGCCAGCTCACCAAGGGAGAATGAAAAACTGTTTTTT. It translates to CASSPRENEKLFF.

The chain uses TRBV19 and TRBJ1-1, with D possibly TRBD1 on 6 matching bases. CDR1 is LNHDA, CDR2 SQIVND, per germline (reference sequence). Trimming cost V 0 bases and J 2 bases, with 16 bases left between them. This CDR3 region has 17 residues. This chain's CDR3 is CASSIEEGLQGNTEAFF. The CDR3 bases are TGTGCCAGTAGTATAGAGGAAGGGTTACAGGGAAACACTGAAGCTTTCTTT.

The V call is TRBV19, the J call TRBJ1-5; D is uncertain. The CDR3 is 15 residues long. Per germline, CDR1 LNHDA and CDR2 SQIVND (reference sequence). V lost 0 bases, J lost 0 bases, and 6 bases lay in between. The CDR3 sequence is CASSIDPSSNQPQHF. In DNA form, the CDR3 reads TGTGCCAGTAGTATAGATCCCAGTAGCAATCAGCCCCAGCATTTT.

The chain employs TRBV5-4 and TRBJ2-1; the match to TRBD2 covers 10 bases. V was pared by 0 bases and J by 5 bases, with 8 bases of the junction left unmatched. Germline V CDR1 and CDR2: SGHNT, YYREEE (reference sequence). The CDR3 extends over 17 amino acids. The CDR3 DNA follows: TGTGCCAGCAGCTTGGCCCCCTCAGCGGGAGGGAACAATGAGCAGTTCTTC. Translating it yields CASSLAPSAGGNNEQFF.

This rearrangement joins TRBV2 to TRBJ2-2; 9 bases line up with TRBD1. Germline values: CDR1 SNHLY, CDR2 FYNNEI. Trimming at V came to 7 bases and at J to 4 bases, leaving 4 bases not matched to a gene. This CDR3 contains 14 residues. The CDR3 spells CASTTGGRTGELFF. CDR3 sequence (DNA): TGTGCCAGCACTACAGGGGGCCGCACCGGGGAGCTGTTTTTT.

This clone was counted between two and nine times. This sequence joins TRBV4-3 and TRBJ1-1; D is possibly TRBD1 (6 bases). The V gene's germline CDR1 is LGHNA and CDR2 YSLEER. Trimming took off 4 bases at V and 0 bases at J, with 12 bases between the two ends. This CDR3 has 15 residues. The chain's CDR3 is CASSPTTGMNTEAFF. CDR3 DNA sequence: TGCGCCAGCAGCCCTACGACAGGCATGAACACTGAAGCTTTCTTT.

The V and J genes are TRBV7-9 and TRBJ1-2; 9 bases line up with TRBD1. With V trimmed by 5 bases and J by 4 bases, 5 bases remained unmatched. The CDR3 covers 14 residues. Germline CDR1 reads SEHNR; CDR2 reads FQNEAQ (reference sequence). The CDR3 protein is CASSRGQGIYGYTF. In DNA form, the CDR3 reads TGTGCCAGCAGCCGGGGACAGGGCATCTATGGCTACACCTTC.

The chain recombines TRBV19 with TRBJ2-1, with 9 bases aligning to TRBD2. CDR1 is LNHDA, CDR2 SQIVND, per germline (reference sequence). V lost 6 bases, J lost 8 bases, and 8 bases stayed unmatched. The CDR3 has 14 amino acids. CDR3: CASRIAGGRDEQFF. Here the CDR3 DNA reads TGTGCCAGTAGGATCGCGGGAGGGCGGGATGAGCAGTTCTTC.

The J gene is TRBJ2-7, the V gene TRBV14, with D possibly matching TRBD2 (5 bases). Trimming stripped 1 base from V and 3 bases from J, with 10 bases between. The CDR3 runs to 14 residues. In germline, CDR1 is SGHDN, CDR2 FVKESK. The CDR3 loop is CASSQGLPVYEQYF. DNA of the CDR3: TGTGCCAGCAGCCAAGGACTACCTGTCTACGAGCAGTACTTC.

This clone was observed a few times. The rearrangement joins TRBV7-9 to TRBJ1-2; TRBD1 matches 10 bases. The CDR3 spans 16 residues. Germline V gene data show CDR1 as SEHNR and CDR2 as FQNEAQ (reference sequence). The V gene end was trimmed by 5 bases and the J gene end by 6 bases; junction bases not matched to a gene: 12. CDR3 nucleotide sequence: TGTGCCAGCAGCAAAACGTGGGACAGGGGAGGGGATGGCTACACCTTC. It translates to CASSKTWDRGGDGYTF.

This clone has just one count. The rearrangement links TRBV19 to TRBJ1-2; no definite D call. The V gene's germline CDR1 is LNHDA and CDR2 SQIVND (reference sequence). Trimming left V 2 bases short and J 6 bases short, with 16 bases between. This CDR3 is 15 amino acids long. The CDR3 DNA sequence: TGTGCCAGTAGTATATCACGGGAGGAGATACATGGCTACACCTTC. Translation: CASSISREEIHGYTF.

The rearrangement uses TRBV6-4 and TRBJ2-3, with 11 bases lining up with TRBD2. Germline V gene lookup returns CDR1 MRHNA and CDR2 SNTAGT. The CDR3 length is 15 residues. V was clipped by 3 bases and J by 4 bases; unmatched bases: 3. The CDR3 region has the DNA TGTGCCAGCAGTGAAACTAGCGGGAGCTCAGATACGCAGTATTTT. The encoded protein is CASSETSGSSDTQYF.

CDR3 sequence (DNA): TGTGCCAGCAGCCCGAGGGGGGGGTGGACGAATGAGCAGTTCTTC. The encoded protein is CASSPRGGWTNEQFF. The chain employs TRBV7-9 and TRBJ2-1, with D possibly TRBD2 on 7 matching bases. Germline V gene sequence: CDR1 SEHNR, CDR2 FQNEAQ (reference sequence). This CDR3 comprises 15 residues. V shed 5 bases and J shed 7 bases, with 18 bases lying between them. Drawing the rest from reference TRBV7-9 and TRBJ2-1, the complete variable domain is DTGVSQNPRHKITKRGQNVTFRCDPISEHNRLYWYRQTLGQGPEFLTYFQNEAQLEKSRLLSDRFSAERPKGSFSTLEIQRTEQGDSAMYLCASSPRGGWTNEQFFGPGTRLTVL.

The CDR3 region is CASSLGGQGNEKLFF. CDR3 sequence (DNA): TGTGCCAGCAGCTTAGGAGGACAGGGGAACGAAAAACTGTTTTTT. V and J are TRBV7-8 and TRBJ1-4; 9 nucleotides match TRBD1. This CDR3 spans 15 amino acids. Germline V gives CDR1 SGHVS, CDR2 FQNEAQ. Trimming cost V 1 base and J 8 bases; bases outside gene matches: 5.

The chain employs TRBV4-3 and TRBJ2-7; 9 positions match TRBD1. V was clipped by 5 bases and J by 2 bases; unmatched bases: 4. The CDR3 runs to 14 residues. CDR1 and CDR2 (germline): LGHNA, YSLEER. The CDR3 sequence: CASSRRQGAYEQYF. The CDR3 DNA sequence: TGCGCCAGCAGCAGACGACAGGGGGCCTACGAGCAGTACTTC.

The rearrangement joins TRBV6-4 to TRBJ2-1, with 10 bases aligning to TRBD2. With 6 bases clipped from V and 3 bases from J, the junction kept 8 bases outside the gene matches. The CDR3 extends over 16 amino acids. CDR1 and CDR2 from the germline V gene are MRHNA and SNTAGT. CDR3 nucleotides: TGTGCCAGCAGCCATTCAACTAGCGGGGACTACAATGAGCAGTTCTTC. This gives the protein CASSHSTSGDYNEQFF.

This chain uses TRBV28 with TRBJ1-5; D perhaps matches TRBD1 (6 bases). This CDR3 spans 14 amino acids. V was shortened by 7 bases and J by 6 bases, with 16 bases between the two germline ends. Germline CDR1 MDHEN, CDR2 SYDVKM. Here the CDR3 reads CASTQDSIGQPQHF. The CDR3 DNA reads TGTGCCAGCACCCAGGACAGTATTGGTCAGCCCCAGCATTTT.

The V gene is TRBV10-3, the J gene TRBJ1-5; TRBD1 matches 7 bases. Germline values: CDR1 ENHRY, CDR2 SYGVKD. The CDR3 sequence is 14 residues long. V lost 3 bases to trimming and J lost 6 bases; unmatched junction nucleotides: 5. The CDR3 coding sequence is TGTGCCATCAGTGAAACAGGGGAACCTCAGCCCCAGCATTTT. This sequence encodes CAISETGEPQPQHF.

V usage is TRBV9 and J usage is TRBJ1-5; tentatively, D is TRBD1 (5 bases). In germline, CDR1 is SGDLS, CDR2 YYNGEE. The CDR3 runs 15 residues. The V end lost 6 bases, the J end lost 7 bases, and 20 bases lay between the germline ends. The chain's CDR3 is CASTRVGVPGQPQHF. CDR3 coding DNA: TGTGCCAGCACCCGGGTAGGGGTGCCGGGCCAGCCCCAGCATTTT.

The chain joins TRBV13 to TRBJ2-7; TRBD2 aligns across 10 bases. Losses at the gene ends were 4 bases for V and 4 bases for J; bases not matched to a gene: 13. The germline V gene encodes CDR1 PRHDT and CDR2 FYEKMQ (reference sequence). The CDR3 runs 17 residues. The CDR3 loop reads CASSYTGAGLAVYEQYF. The CDR3, as DNA: TGTGCCAGCAGCTACACTGGGGCAGGACTAGCGGTGTACGAGCAGTACTTC.

This CDR3 is CASTLGTGSIQYF. CDR3 nucleotides: TGTGCCAGTACCCTAGGGACAGGGAGCATTCAGTACTTC. The chain carries TRBV19 and TRBJ2-4, with TRBD1 matching over 9 bases. Looked up from germline, CDR1 is LNHDA and CDR2 is SQIVND (reference sequence). Losses at the gene ends were 7 bases for V and 9 bases for J; bases not matched to a gene: 7. This CDR3 comprises 13 residues.

The J gene is TRBJ2-7, the V gene TRBV4-3, with D possibly being TRBD1 (6 bases). This CDR3 spans 16 amino acids. CDR1 is LGHNA and CDR2 is YSLEER in the germline V gene. Trimming took off 4 bases at V and 0 bases at J, with 16 bases between the two ends. The CDR3: CASSPAAADSSYEQYF. CDR3 DNA: TGCGCCAGCAGCCCCGCCGCCGCGGACAGCTCCTACGAGCAGTACTTC.